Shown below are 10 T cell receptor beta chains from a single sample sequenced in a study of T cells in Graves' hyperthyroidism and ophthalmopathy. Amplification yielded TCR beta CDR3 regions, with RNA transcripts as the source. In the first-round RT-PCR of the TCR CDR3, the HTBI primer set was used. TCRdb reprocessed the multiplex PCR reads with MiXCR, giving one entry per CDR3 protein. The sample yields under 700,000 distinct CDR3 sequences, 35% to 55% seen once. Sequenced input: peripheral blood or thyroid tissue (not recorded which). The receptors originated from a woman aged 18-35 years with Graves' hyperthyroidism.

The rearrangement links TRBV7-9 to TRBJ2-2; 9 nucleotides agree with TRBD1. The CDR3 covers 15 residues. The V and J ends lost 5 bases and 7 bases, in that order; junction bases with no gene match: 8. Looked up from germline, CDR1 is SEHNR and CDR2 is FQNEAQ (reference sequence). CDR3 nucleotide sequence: TGTGCCAGCAGCCAAGACAGGGGGGAATACGGGGAGCTGTTTTTT. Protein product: CASSQDRGEYGELFF.

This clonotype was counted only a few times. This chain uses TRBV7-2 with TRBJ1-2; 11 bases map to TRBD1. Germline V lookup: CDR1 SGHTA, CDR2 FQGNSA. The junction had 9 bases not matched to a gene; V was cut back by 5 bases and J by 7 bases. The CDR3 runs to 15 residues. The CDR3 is CASSPLGTGGGGYTF. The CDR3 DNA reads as TGTGCCAGCAGCCCTTTGGGGACAGGGGGTGGTGGCTACACCTTC.

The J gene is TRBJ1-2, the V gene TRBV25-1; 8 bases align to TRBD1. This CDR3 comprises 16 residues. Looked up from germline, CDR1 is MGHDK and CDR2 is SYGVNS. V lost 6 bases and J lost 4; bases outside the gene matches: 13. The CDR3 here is CASSVGGTDRAYGYTF. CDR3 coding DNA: TGTGCCAGCAGCGTTGGGGGCACGGACAGGGCCTATGGCTACACCTTC.

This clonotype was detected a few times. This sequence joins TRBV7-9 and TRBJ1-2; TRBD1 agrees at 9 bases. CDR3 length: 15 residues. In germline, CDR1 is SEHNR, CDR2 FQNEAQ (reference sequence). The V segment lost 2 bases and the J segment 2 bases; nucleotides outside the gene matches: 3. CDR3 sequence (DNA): TGTGCCAGCAGCTTAATGGGACAGGGAAACTATGGCTACACCTTC. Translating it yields CASSLMGQGNYGYTF.

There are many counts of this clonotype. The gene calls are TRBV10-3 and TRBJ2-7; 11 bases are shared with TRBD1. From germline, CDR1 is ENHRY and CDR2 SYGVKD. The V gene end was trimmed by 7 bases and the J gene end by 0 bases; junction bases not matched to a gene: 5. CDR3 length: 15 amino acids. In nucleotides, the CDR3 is TGTGCCATCACCTCGGGACAGGGGGTCTCCTACGAGCAGTACTTC. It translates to CAITSGQGVSYEQYF.

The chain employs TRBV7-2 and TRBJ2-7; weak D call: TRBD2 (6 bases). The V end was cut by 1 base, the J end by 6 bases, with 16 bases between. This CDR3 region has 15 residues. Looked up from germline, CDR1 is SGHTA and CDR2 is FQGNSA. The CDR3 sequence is CASSLVGGASSEQYF. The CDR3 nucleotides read TGTGCCAGCAGCTTAGTGGGCGGGGCGAGTTCCGAGCAGTACTTC. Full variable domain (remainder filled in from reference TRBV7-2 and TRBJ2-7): GAGVSQSPSNKVTEKGKDVELRCDPISGHTALYWYRQSLGQGLEFLIYFQGNSAPDKSGLPSDRFSAERTGGSVSTLTIQRTQQEDSAVYLCASSLVGGASSEQYFGPGTRLTVT.

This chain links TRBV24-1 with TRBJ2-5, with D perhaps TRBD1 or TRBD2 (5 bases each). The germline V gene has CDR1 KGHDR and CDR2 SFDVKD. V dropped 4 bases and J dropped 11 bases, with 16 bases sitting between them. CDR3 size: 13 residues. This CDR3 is CATSETFSGRQYF. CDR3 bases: TGTGCCACCAGTGAGACGTTTTCGGGACGGCAGTACTTC.

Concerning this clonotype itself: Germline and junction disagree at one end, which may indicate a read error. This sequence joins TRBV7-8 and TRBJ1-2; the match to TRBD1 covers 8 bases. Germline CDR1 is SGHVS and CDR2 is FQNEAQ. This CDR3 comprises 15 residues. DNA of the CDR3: TGCGCCAGCAGCCCCCTACTAAGGACAGGGAATGGCTACACCTTC. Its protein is CASSPLLRTGNGYTF. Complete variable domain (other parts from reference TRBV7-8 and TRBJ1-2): GAGVSQSPRYKVAKRGQDVALRCDPISGHVSLFWYQQALGQGPEFLTYFQNEAQLDKSGLPSDRFFAERPEGSVSTLKIQRTQQEDSAVYLCASSPLLRTGNGYTFGSGTRLTVV.

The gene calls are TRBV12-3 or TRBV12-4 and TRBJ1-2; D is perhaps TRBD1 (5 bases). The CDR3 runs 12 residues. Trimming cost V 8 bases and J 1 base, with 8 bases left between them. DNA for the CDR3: TGTGCCAGCCATGACAGTAACTATGGCTACACCTTC. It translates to CASHDSNYGYTF.

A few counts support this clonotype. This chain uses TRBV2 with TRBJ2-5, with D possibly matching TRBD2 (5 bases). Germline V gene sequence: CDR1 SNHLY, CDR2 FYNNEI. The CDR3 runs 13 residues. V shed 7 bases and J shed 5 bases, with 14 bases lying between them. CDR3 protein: CASTSWSGETQYF. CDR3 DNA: TGTGCCAGCACGTCGTGGAGCGGCGAGACCCAGTACTTC.